The 30 T cell receptor beta chains given below trace back to one sample, sequenced in a study of OX40 agonist ivuxolimab in advanced cancers. The library was prepared using the immunoSEQ multiplex PCR assay. TCRdb mirrors the immuneACCESS table, restricted to in-frame sequences. Some clones are absent from its copies; in checked studies, under half trace to an unresolved V gene, and the reason for the others is unknown. The table for this sample lists approximately 21,000 clones; roughly 82% of them were counted only once. The top ten clonotypes cover approximately 3.1% of the sample. Sample: CD4+ or CD8+ T cells sorted from blood, taken in a trial of the OX40 agonist ivuxolimab. Receptors originate from an adult with an advanced solid tumor such as melanoma, head and neck, liver or kidney cancer.

A single count supports this clone. The chain has TRBV6-1 and TRBJ1-5; tentative D call: TRBD1 (6 bases). V lost 5 bases and J 6 bases, leaving 11 bases between the germline ends. Germline CDR1 and CDR2: MNHNS and SASEGT. The CDR3 length is 13 residues. The CDR3 sequence is CASSWTAVQPQHF. The DNA for the CDR3 is TGTGCCAGCAGTTGGACAGCGGTTCAGCCCCAGCATTTT.

The rearrangement joins TRBV7-3 to TRBJ1-1, with D perhaps TRBD1 (6 bases). V dropped 4 bases and J dropped 4 bases, with 13 bases sitting between them. The CDR3 runs 14 residues. Germline-derived CDR1 and CDR2 are SGHTA and FQGTGA. The CDR3 DNA is TGTGCCAGCAGCTCAAGGGGGGGCGGCACTGAAGCTTTCTTT. It is translated as CASSSRGGGTEAFF.

This sequence joins TRBV19 and TRBJ1-2; D call uncertain. The germline V gene encodes CDR1 LNHDA and CDR2 SQIVND (reference sequence). V lost 5 bases and J lost 0, with 10 bases in between. This CDR3 comprises 14 residues. The DNA for the CDR3 is TGTGCCAGTAGTCGGACGGCTTCTAACTATGGCTACACCTTC. It translates to CASSRTASNYGYTF.

The chain combines TRBV11-2 with TRBJ1-2; perhaps TRBD1 as D (5 bases). Germline assignment: CDR1 SGHAT and CDR2 FQNNGV. CDR3 length: 13 amino acids. The V end was cut by 2 bases, the J end by 4 bases, with 8 bases between. The CDR3 is CASSLIGGYGYTF. The DNA of the CDR3 is TGTGCCAGCAGCTTAATTGGGGGCTATGGCTACACCTTC.

The V gene is TRBV9, the J gene TRBJ2-1; weak D call: TRBD1 (5 bases). Germline assignment: CDR1 SGDLS and CDR2 YYNGEE. The CDR3 totals 14 residues. V lost 1 base to trimming and J lost 3 bases, with 8 bases between them. CDR3 sequence (DNA): TGTGCCAGCAGCGTACAGGGAATCTACAATGAGCAGTTCTTC. It translates to CASSVQGIYNEQFF. The full variable domain, in which reference TRBV9 and TRBJ2-1 provide the parts outside the CDR3, is DSGVTQTPKHLITATGQRVTLRCSPRSGDLSVYWYQQSLDQGLQFLIQYYNGEERAKGNILERFSAQQFPDLHSELNLSSLELGDSALYFCASSVQGIYNEQFFGPGTRLTVL.

This clone was recorded once. The genes are TRBV4-3 and TRBJ2-2, with D possibly TRBD2 on 6 matching bases. Trimming shortened V by 4 bases and J by 4 bases, and 16 bases separated the two germline ends. Germline V gives CDR1 LGHNA, CDR2 YSLEER. This CDR3 spans 16 amino acids. This CDR3 is CASSLHGGPTTGELFF. The CDR3 coding sequence is TGCGCCAGCAGCCTCCACGGGGGACCCACCACCGGGGAGCTGTTTTTT.

The chain has TRBV5-1 and TRBJ1-2, with a weak D call TRBD1 (6 bases). The V end was cut by 4 bases, the J end by 8 bases, with 21 bases between. The germline CDR1 and CDR2 sequences are SGHRS and YFSETQ. This CDR3 region has 15 residues. The CDR3 here is CASSPAGTGPGGYTF. The CDR3 nucleotides read TGCGCCAGCAGCCCTGCCGGTACAGGGCCAGGAGGCTACACCTTC.

The rearrangement links TRBV27 to TRBJ1-2, with D possibly TRBD1 on 6 matching bases. Germline V gives CDR1 MNHEY, CDR2 SMNVEV (reference sequence). Trimming pared 4 bases from V and 5 bases from J, leaving 20 bases between. The CDR3 sequence is 16 residues long. CDR3 sequence (DNA): TGTGCCAGCAGTTCTCCGGTCGGGGGGGGCAAGTATGGCTACACCTTC. Residues: CASSSPVGGGKYGYTF.

The chain has TRBV4-2 and TRBJ2-2; 9 nucleotides align to TRBD1. The CDR3 has 16 residues. J lost 7 bases, V lost 4 bases, and 10 bases had no gene match. Germline V gene sequence: CDR1 LGHNA, CDR2 YNFKEQ. CDR3 nucleotide sequence: TGTGCCAGCAGCCCAGGGGGACAGGGACTTCACGGGGAGCTGTTTTTT. Translating gives CASSPGGQGLHGELFF.

This clone was found a few times. The V call is TRBV11-3, the J call TRBJ1-1, with D possibly TRBD1 on 6 matching bases. This CDR3 has 14 amino acids. The germline V gene has CDR1 SGHNT and CDR2 YENEEA. Trimming removed 1 base from V and 6 bases from J, with 12 bases in between. CDR3 loop: CASSLGYGGSEAFF. The CDR3 coding sequence is TGTGCCAGCAGCTTAGGGTATGGGGGCTCTGAAGCTTTCTTT.

CDR3: CASSKPGLYQPQHF. CDR3 DNA: TGTGCCAGCAGCAAACCGGGTCTCTATCAGCCCCAGCATTTT. The V and J genes are TRBV7-2 and TRBJ1-5; no clear D. This CDR3 is built from 14 residues. From germline, CDR1 is SGHTA and CDR2 FQGNSA. V was shortened by 5 bases and J by 5 bases, with 13 bases between the two germline ends.

This chain joins TRBV6-6 and TRBJ1-2; weak D call: TRBD1 (5 bases). The V end was cut by 5 bases, the J end by 6 bases, with 13 bases between. Germline-derived CDR1 and CDR2 are MNHNY and SVGAGI (reference sequence). This CDR3 is 13 amino acids long. CDR3 loop: CASSPREGDGYTF. The CDR3 DNA reads as TGTGCCAGCAGTCCCCGGGAAGGGGATGGCTACACCTTC.

The chain is built from TRBV9 and TRBJ1-2; 11 bases line up with TRBD1. Germline-derived CDR1 and CDR2 are SGDLS and YYNGEE. This CDR3 spans 14 amino acids. V was pared by 4 bases and J by 5 bases, with 4 bases of the junction left unmatched. The CDR3 DNA is TGTGCCAGCAGCATGGACAGGGGGCTTTATGGCTACACCTTC. It specifies CASSMDRGLYGYTF.

This rearrangement joins TRBV7-2 to TRBJ2-7; 11 bases are a match to TRBD1. Trimming removed 5 bases from V and 4 bases from J; junction bases left unmatched: 7. Germline V gene data show CDR1 as SGHTA and CDR2 as FQGNSA. The CDR3 runs 15 residues. The CDR3 nucleotides are TGTGCCAGCAGCCCCAGGACAGGGGGCGAGTACGAGCAGTACTTC. It specifies CASSPRTGGEYEQYF.

In its sample, this clone was seen once. V usage is TRBV6-4 and J usage is TRBJ2-2; D not certain. The CDR3 totals 12 residues. CDR1 and CDR2 (germline): MRHNA, SNTAGT. V lost 5 bases and J lost 4, with 5 bases in between. The CDR3 DNA is TGTGCCAGCAGTTGGGGCACCGGGGAGCTGTTTTTT. It specifies CASSWGTGELFF.

The rearrangement uses TRBV15 and TRBJ2-3; 9 nucleotides match TRBD1. The length of the CDR3 is 14 residues. The germline gives CDR1 LNHNV, CDR2 YYDKDF (reference sequence). Losses at the gene ends were 1 base for V and 4 bases for J; bases not matched to a gene: 0. This CDR3 reads CATSRGQGADTQYF. DNA for the CDR3: TGTGCCACCAGCAGAGGACAGGGGGCAGATACGCAGTATTTT.

The V and J genes are TRBV18 and TRBJ2-5; no clear D gene. The J call could be wrong; TRBJ2-7 is a better fit for the DNA end. Germline values: CDR1 KGHSH, CDR2 LQKENI. This CDR3 comprises 14 residues. This chain's CDR3 is CASSPGRSSYEQYF. The CDR3 nucleotides read TGTGCCAGCTCACCAGGGCGGTCCTCCTACGAGCAGTACTTC.

This chain links TRBV27 with TRBJ1-2, with TRBD1 matching 8 bases. The CDR3 runs 14 residues. In germline, CDR1 is MNHEY, CDR2 SMNVEV (reference sequence). V lost 2 bases, J lost 6 bases, and 5 bases stayed unmatched. The CDR3 here is CASSLGRGQDGYTF. CDR3 bases: TGTGCCAGCAGTTTAGGCAGGGGGCAAGATGGCTACACCTTC.

The chain links TRBV2 to TRBJ1-1, with D possibly matching TRBD1 (6 bases). Between the trimmed V and J ends, which lost 8 bases and 1 base, there was a span of 11 bases. The germline CDR1 and CDR2 sequences are SNHLY and FYNNEI. The CDR3 is made up of 13 amino acids. In DNA form, the CDR3 reads TGTGCCAGCGGCTCGACAGGGAACACTGAAGCTTTCTTT. This gives the protein CASGSTGNTEAFF.

The gene calls are TRBV10-3 and TRBJ2-5; TRBD2 matches 10 bases. V was clipped by 6 bases and J by 5 bases; unmatched bases: 12. Germline loops: CDR1 ENHRY, CDR2 SYGVKD. The length of the CDR3 is 16 residues. DNA for the CDR3: TGTGCCATCAGGGGGGGGACTAGCGCCCTCGAGGAGACCCAGTACTTC. This translates into CAIRGGTSALEETQYF.

The rearrangement uses TRBV4-3 and TRBJ1-6; D may be TRBD1 (5 bases). The length of the CDR3 is 18 residues. Germline CDR1 and CDR2: LGHNA and YSLEER. V dropped 0 bases and J dropped 0 bases, with 12 bases sitting between them. The CDR3, as DNA: TGCGCCAGCAGCCAAGATCTGGGGGATAGCTCCTATAATTCACCCCTCCACTTT. As protein: CASSQDLGDSSYNSPLHF.

The chain has TRBV10-1 and TRBJ1-5, with TRBD1 identical over 7 bases. The ends lost 4 bases at V and 0 bases at J; junction bases unmatched: 15. This CDR3 region has 19 residues. Looked up from germline, CDR1 is WNHNN and CDR2 is SYGVQD (reference sequence). The CDR3 loop is CASSVFTWEGAYSNQPQHF. CDR3 in DNA: TGCGCCAGCAGTGTCTTTACTTGGGAGGGGGCTTATAGCAATCAGCCCCAGCATTTT.

This clone was seen just once. The chain links TRBV18 to TRBJ2-7, with D perhaps being TRBD1 or TRBD2 (6 bases each). The CDR3 is made up of 16 amino acids. Trimming removed 3 bases at V and 1 base at J, with 16 bases between. The germline V gene has CDR1 KGHSH and CDR2 LQKENI. CDR3 nucleotide sequence: TGTGCCAGCTCACCGTTTGGGGGGCTGACTTCCTACGAGCAGTACTTC. It is translated as CASSPFGGLTSYEQYF.

V gene TRBV28 combines with J gene TRBJ2-5, with 12 bases identical to TRBD2. With V trimmed by 4 bases and J by 5 bases, 8 bases remained unmatched. Per the germline V gene, CDR1 is MDHEN and CDR2 is SYDVKM. There are 16 residues in the CDR3. For the CDR3, the DNA is TGTGCCAGCAGTTACCCGGGACTAGCGGGCTCGGAGACCCAGTACTTC. Amino acids: CASSYPGLAGSETQYF.

V is TRBV21-1 and J is TRBJ1-1; TRBD1, as called in the table, went unchecked against the DNA. TRBV21-1 has pseudogene status. The length of the CDR3 is 16 residues. CDR3 DNA: TGTGCCAGCCCCGGGACAGGGGATTTAAAGAACACTGAAGCTTTCTTT. Its protein is CASPGTGDLKNTEAFF.

The chain is built from TRBV9 and TRBJ2-7; D tentatively reads TRBD1 or TRBD2 (5 bases each). The V gene lost 0 bases and the J gene lost 7 bases, with 14 bases spanning the gap. The CDR3 extends over 14 amino acids. The germline gives CDR1 SGDLS, CDR2 YYNGEE. In DNA form, the CDR3 reads TGTGCCAGCAGCGTAGAGTGGGGCTCGGGAGAGCAGTACTTC. Protein: CASSVEWGSGEQYF.

This sequence joins TRBV4-1 and TRBJ2-1, with TRBD2 identical over 7 bases. The V gene end was trimmed by 4 bases and the J gene end by 6 bases; junction bases not matched to a gene: 15. Germline V gives CDR1 MGHRA, CDR2 YSYEKL. CDR3 length: 17 amino acids. CDR3 in DNA: TGCGCCAGCAGCCTCCTAGTAGGGCGGGAGAGTAGCAATGAGCAGTTCTTC. Amino acids: CASSLLVGRESSNEQFF.

The CDR3 DNA sequence: TGTGCCAGCAGTTATCGACAGGGAGAGCAGTTCTTC. Translated: CASSYRQGEQFF. The chain is built from TRBV6-6 and TRBJ2-1; 7 bases line up with TRBD1. Trimming cost V 3 bases and J 10 bases; bases outside gene matches: 3. There are 12 residues in the CDR3. Germline-derived CDR1 and CDR2 are MNHNY and SVGAGI (reference sequence).

CDR3 amino acids: CASSPPRQQFTDTQYF. CDR3 nucleotides: TGTGCCAGCAGTCCCCCCCGACAGCAGTTCACAGATACGCAGTATTTT. V is TRBV27 and J is TRBJ2-3; D is possibly TRBD1 (5 bases). CDR1 and CDR2 from the germline V gene are MNHEY and SMNVEV (reference sequence). This CDR3 is 16 amino acids long. With 5 bases removed from V and 2 bases from J, the gap between germline ends came to 17 bases.

This chain uses TRBV18 with TRBJ2-3, with 9 nucleotides matching TRBD1. V lost 4 bases, J lost 1 base, and 6 bases stayed unmatched. The CDR3 loop spans 16 amino acids. CDR1 and CDR2 from the germline V gene are KGHSH and LQKENI. CDR3: CASSQTGGLGTDTQYF. The CDR3 region has the DNA TGTGCCAGCTCACAAACAGGGGGCCTCGGCACAGATACGCAGTATTTT. Full variable domain (remainder filled in from reference TRBV18 and TRBJ2-3): NAGVMQNPRHLVRRRGQEARLRCSPMKGHSHVYWYRQLPEEGLKFMVYLQKENIIDESGMPKERFSAEFPKEGPSILRIQQVVRGDSAAYFCASSQTGGLGTDTQYFGPGTRLTVL.